This T cell receptor beta chain was sequenced for a study of CD8 T cells in Susac syndrome. Study-wide results and limits: That the number of individuals in its TCR sequencing and HLA analysis was relatively small was acknowledged by the study.

Germline V CDR1 and CDR2: GTSNPN, SVGIG (reference sequence). The V end was cut by 4 bases, the J end by 4 bases, with 11 bases between. The CDR3 extends over 13 amino acids. With random hexamers, reverse transcription was performed on about 0.45 to 1 ug of RNA. The authors amplified TCR beta CDR3 across 54 Vbeta and 13 Jbeta using immunoSEQ multiplex PCR. Via MiXCR, TCRdb re-called the immunoSEQ multiplex PCR reads, giving one row per CDR3 protein. The sample records approximately 130,000 distinct CDR3 sequences, around 91% being singletons. A remark on this clonotype: The antigen is not known.

This TCR derives from a human donor with multiple sclerosis. Specimen: CD8+ T cells from PBMCs. The chain uses TRBV30 and TRBJ2-1; D is undetermined. In DNA form, the CDR3 reads TGTGCCTGGATCAAGCATACATACAATGAGCAGTTCTTC. Translation gives CAWIKHTYNEQFF.